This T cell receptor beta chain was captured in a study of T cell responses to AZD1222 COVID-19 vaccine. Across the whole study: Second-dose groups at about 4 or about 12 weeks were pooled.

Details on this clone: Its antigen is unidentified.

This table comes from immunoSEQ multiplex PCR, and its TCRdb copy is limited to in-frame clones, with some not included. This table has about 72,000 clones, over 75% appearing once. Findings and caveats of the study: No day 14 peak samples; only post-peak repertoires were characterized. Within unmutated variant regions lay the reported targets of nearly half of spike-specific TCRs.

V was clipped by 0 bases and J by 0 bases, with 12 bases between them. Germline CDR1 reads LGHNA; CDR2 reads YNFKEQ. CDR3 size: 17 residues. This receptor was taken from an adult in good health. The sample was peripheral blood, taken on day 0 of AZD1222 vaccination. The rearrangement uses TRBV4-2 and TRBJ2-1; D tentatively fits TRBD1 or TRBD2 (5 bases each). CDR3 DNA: TGTGCCAGCAGCCAAGACGCAGGGAGAAGCTCCTACAATGAGCAGTTCTTC. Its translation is CASSQDAGRSSYNEQFF.